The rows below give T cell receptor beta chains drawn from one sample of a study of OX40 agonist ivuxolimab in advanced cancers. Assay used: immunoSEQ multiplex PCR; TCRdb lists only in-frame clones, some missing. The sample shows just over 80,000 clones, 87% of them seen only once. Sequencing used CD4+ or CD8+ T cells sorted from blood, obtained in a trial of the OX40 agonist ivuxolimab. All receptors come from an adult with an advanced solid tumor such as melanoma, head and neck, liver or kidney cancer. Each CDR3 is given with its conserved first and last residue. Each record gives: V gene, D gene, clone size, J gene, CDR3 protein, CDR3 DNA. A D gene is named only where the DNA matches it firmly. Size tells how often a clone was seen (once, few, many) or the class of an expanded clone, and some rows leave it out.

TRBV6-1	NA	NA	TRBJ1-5	CASTGQLSNQPQHF	TGTGCCAGCACCGGACAGCTCAGCAATCAGCCCCAGCATTTT
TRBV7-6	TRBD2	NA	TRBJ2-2	CASSLGPSGGNTGELFF	TGTGCCAGCAGCTTGGGACCTAGCGGGGGGAACACCGGGGAGCTGTTTTTT
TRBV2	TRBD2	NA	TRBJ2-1	CASSPLAGVPNEQFF	TGTGCCAGCAGCCCACTAGCGGGGGTTCCCAATGAGCAGTTCTTC
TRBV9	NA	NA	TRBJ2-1	CASSVQGSSYNEQFF	TGTGCCAGCAGCGTGCAGGGAAGCTCCTACAATGAGCAGTTCTTC
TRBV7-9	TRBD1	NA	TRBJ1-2	CASSSGQGSGYTF	TGTGCCAGCAGCTCGGGACAGGGATCCGGCTACACCTTC
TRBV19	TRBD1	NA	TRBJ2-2	CASTDGTASQYGELFF	TGTGCCAGTACCGACGGGACAGCGTCCCAGTACGGGGAGCTGTTTTTT
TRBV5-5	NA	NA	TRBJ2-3	CASSFSGSTDTQYF	TGTGCCAGCAGCTTTAGCGGAAGCACAGATACGCAGTATTTT
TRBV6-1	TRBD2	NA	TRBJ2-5	CATQSGWGGDQQYF	TGTGCCACCCAGTCCGGCTGGGGGGGGGACCAGCAGTACTTC
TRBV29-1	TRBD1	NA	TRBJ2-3	CSVVDRGTSTDTQYF	TGCAGCGTTGTGGACAGGGGAACTAGCACAGATACGCAGTATTTT
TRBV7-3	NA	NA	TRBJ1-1	CASSSSLRGRNTEAFF	TGTGCCAGCAGCTCCTCACTGAGGGGTAGGAACACTGAAGCTTTCTTT
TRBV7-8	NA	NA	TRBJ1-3	CASSLEAAPFSGNTIYF	TGTGCCAGCAGCTTAGAGGCAGCCCCCTTCTCTGGAAACACCATATATTTT
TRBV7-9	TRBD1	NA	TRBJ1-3	CASSQITGTAGNTIYF	TGTGCCAGCAGCCAAATTACTGGGACAGCTGGAAACACCATATATTTT
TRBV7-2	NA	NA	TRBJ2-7	CASSTLPLYEQYF	TGTGCCAGCAGCACACTTCCCCTTTACGAGCAGTACTTC
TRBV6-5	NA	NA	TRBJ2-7	CASSAPLPSEQYF	TGTGCCAGCAGCGCACCTCTACCTTCAGAGCAGTACTTC
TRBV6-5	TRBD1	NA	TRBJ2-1	CASSFTGARAYNEQFF	TGTGCCAGCAGTTTTACAGGGGCGCGGGCCTACAATGAGCAGTTCTTC
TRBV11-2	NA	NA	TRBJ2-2	CASSLAASALTGELFF	TGTGCCAGCAGCTTAGCGGCTAGCGCCCTCACCGGGGAGCTGTTTTTT
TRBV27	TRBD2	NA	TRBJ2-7	CASSPTGLAGFVQYF	TGTGCCAGCAGTCCTACAGGACTAGCGGGATTTGTGCAATACTTC
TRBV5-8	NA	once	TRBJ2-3	CASSFSGTTDTQYF	TGTGCCAGCAGCTTTTCGGGCACCACAGATACGCAGTATTTT
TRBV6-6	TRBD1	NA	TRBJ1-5	CASSAGQGGWDQPQHF	TGTGCCAGCAGTGCGGGACAGGGAGGTTGGGATCAGCCCCAGCATTTT
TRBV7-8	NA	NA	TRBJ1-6	CASSRQAGSPLHF	TGTGCCAGCAGTCGACAGGCAGGTTCACCCCTCCACTTT
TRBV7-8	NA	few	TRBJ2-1	CASSPSGGGLYNEQFF	TGTGCCAGCAGCCCTTCTGGCGGGGGCCTATACAATGAGCAGTTCTTC
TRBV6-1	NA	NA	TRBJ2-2	CASQTSRGGTGELFF	TGTGCCAGCCAGACCAGCAGGGGGGGGACCGGGGAGCTGTTTTTT
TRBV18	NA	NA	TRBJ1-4	CASSPAGTATNEKLFF	TGTGCCAGCTCACCCGCCGGGACTGCAACTAATGAAAAACTGTTTTTT
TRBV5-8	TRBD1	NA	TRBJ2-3	CASRLGQGPTDTQYF	TGTGCCAGCAGACTCGGACAGGGACCTACAGATACGCAGTATTTT
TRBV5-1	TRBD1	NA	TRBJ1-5	CASSLEQGLQPQHF	TGCGCCAGCAGCTTGGAACAGGGGCTTCAGCCCCAGCATTTT
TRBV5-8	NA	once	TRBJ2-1	CASSLGAGPYNEQFF	TGTGCCAGCAGCTTGGGGGCAGGGCCCTACAATGAGCAGTTCTTC
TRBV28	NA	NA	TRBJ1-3	CASSLGAISGNTIYF	TGTGCCAGCAGTTTGGGGGCCATATCTGGAAACACCATATATTTT
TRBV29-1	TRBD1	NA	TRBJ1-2	CSVTTGVYGYTF	TGCAGCGTTACGACAGGGGTCTATGGCTACACCTTC